This T cell receptor (beta chain) derives from a study of T cell changes during pregnancy in multiple sclerosis. CDR1 is SQVTM, CDR2 ANQGSEA, per germline. V gave up 4 bases and J gave up 0 bases, with 10 bases separating them. The CDR3 consists of 14 residues. Only in-frame clones appear in the TCRdb table, and some are missing; sequencing was by immunoSEQ multiplex PCR. The data show roughly 61,000 clones, with 90% seen just once and approximately 3% held by the top ten. This sequence joins TRBV29-1 and TRBJ1-5; no reliable D call. Sequences were derived from peripheral blood, sampled in the first trimester of pregnancy. The receptor's source is a female donor in good health, enrolled as a control in a pregnancy study. DNA for the CDR3: TGCAGCGTTGTGGAGACGGATAGCAATCAGCCCCAGCATTTT. This codes for CSVVETDSNQPQHF.